Following are 15 T cell receptor beta chains from one sample sequenced in a study of tissue T cells after allogeneic stem cell transplantation. Data came from immunoSEQ multiplex PCR; TCRdb stores just in-frame clones and leaves some out. Here the sample spans 7,500 to 10,000 clones, approximately 57% being singletons. The sequencing used tissue from the jejunum, collected at autopsy. These receptors were obtained from a woman aged 18-55 years with breast cancer.

This rearrangement joins TRBV11-2 to TRBJ2-2; no reliable D call. Germline CDR1 reads SGHAT; CDR2 reads FQNNGV. CDR3 size: 12 residues. The V gene lost 0 bases and the J gene lost 8 bases, with 4 bases spanning the gap. The chain's CDR3 is CASSLEMGELFF. Written as DNA, the CDR3 is TGTGCCAGCAGCTTAGAAATGGGGGAGCTGTTTTTT. Full variable domain (outside the CDR3, taken from reference TRBV11-2 and TRBJ2-2): EAGVAQSPRYKIIEKRQSVAFWCNPISGHATLYWYQQILGQGPKLLIQFQNNGVVDDSQLPKDRFSAERLKGVDSTLKIQPAKLEDSAVYLCASSLEMGELFFGEGSRLTVL.

This chain joins TRBV30 and TRBJ2-1; no firm D call. Trimming removed 4 bases from V and 3 bases from J, with 10 bases in between. Germline V CDR1 and CDR2: GTSNPN, SVGIG (reference sequence). This CDR3 contains 13 residues. CDR3 nucleotides: TGTGCCTGGAACGGACGGCACTACAATGAGCAGTTCTTC. Protein product: CAWNGRHYNEQFF.

The chain joins TRBV4-3 to TRBJ1-2; D not resolved. The CDR3 totals 15 residues. The germline CDR1 and CDR2 sequences are LGHNA and YSLEER. V was clipped by 0 bases and J by 4 bases, with 12 bases between them. The CDR3 sequence: CASSQEGGVAYGYTF. In DNA, the CDR3 is TGCGCCAGCAGCCAAGAGGGTGGGGTGGCCTATGGCTACACCTTC.

The V and J genes are TRBV2 and TRBJ2-2, with 10 positions matching TRBD2. The ends lost 5 bases at V and 7 bases at J; junction bases unmatched: 10. The germline gives CDR1 SNHLY, CDR2 FYNNEI. CDR3 size: 16 residues. Here the CDR3 DNA reads TGTGCCAGCAGTTCCGAGCGGGGGGGCCGGAGCGGGGAGCTGTTTTTT. Encoded protein: CASSSERGGRSGELFF.

This clone was found once. The chain combines TRBV24-1 with TRBJ2-2; D might be TRBD1 or TRBD2, each matching 5 bases. Per the germline V gene, CDR1 is KGHDR and CDR2 is SFDVKD. Trimming stripped 7 bases from V and 2 bases from J, with 10 bases between. This CDR3 has 14 amino acids. The CDR3 reads CATRGRSNTGELFF. CDR3 coding DNA: TGTGCCACCAGGGGACGGTCCAACACCGGGGAGCTGTTTTTT.

A few counts support this clone. The chain carries TRBV18 and TRBJ2-7, with D unresolved. Looked up from germline, CDR1 is KGHSH and CDR2 is LQKENI. CDR3 length: 14 residues. The V and J ends lost 1 base and 6 bases respectively, with 13 bases between them. DNA of the CDR3: TGTGCCAGCTCACCACAGGGATATTTCGGCGAGCAGTACTTC. It encodes CASSPQGYFGEQYF.

By share, this clone ranks as medium-sized. This same CDR3 is encoded by further DNA sequences in the sample. CDR3 in amino acids: CSARGSYGYTF. For the CDR3, the DNA is TGCAGTGCTAGGGGGAGCTATGGCTACACCTTC. The chain couples TRBV20-1 to TRBJ1-2; no reliable D call. Per the germline V gene, CDR1 is DFQATT and CDR2 is SNEGSKA (reference sequence). Trimming left V 3 bases short and J 4 bases short, with 6 bases between. The CDR3 runs to 11 residues.

In the case of this clone: This specimen includes other DNA sequences encoding the same CDR3. V usage is TRBV18 and J usage is TRBJ1-4; D gene ambiguous. The V end lost 9 bases, the J end lost 0 bases, and 8 bases lay between the germline ends. CDR1 is KGHSH and CDR2 is LQKENI in the germline V gene. This CDR3 comprises 13 residues. CDR3 residues: CASSPATNEKLFF. The CDR3 region has the DNA TGTGCCAGTAGCCCTGCAACTAATGAAAAACTGTTTTTT.

CDR3 sequence: CTSSQDPGVRQAGGPVEYF. CDR3 sequence (DNA): TGCACCAGCAGCCAAGATCCAGGGGTGAGACAAGCGGGAGGGCCGGTGGAGTATTTT. V usage is TRBV1 and J usage is TRBJ2-3; the table calls TRBD2, which could not be checked here. TRBV1 constitutes a pseudogene. CDR3 size: 19 residues.

This clone is termed medium-sized. The gene calls are TRBV7-2 and TRBJ1-3; 10 bases are a match to TRBD1. The V gene's germline CDR1 is SGHTA and CDR2 FQGNSA. The CDR3 spans 17 residues. The V and J ends lost 5 bases and 7 bases, in that order; junction bases with no gene match: 14. The CDR3 DNA reads as TGTGCCAGCAGCCAACGGACAGGGGGAATTCGGACGAACACCATATATTTT. It yields the protein CASSQRTGGIRTNTIYF.

J is TRBJ2-4 and V is TRBV9; D is possibly TRBD2 (6 bases). This CDR3 is built from 15 residues. V dropped 7 bases and J dropped 1 base, with 15 bases sitting between them. CDR1 is SGDLS and CDR2 is YYNGEE in the germline V gene. CDR3 DNA: TGTGCCAGCTCCCTGGGGGGATCGGCCAAAAACATTCAGTACTTC. This translates into CASSLGGSAKNIQYF.

CDR3 sequence reads: CAINISGDTEAFF. In nucleotides, the CDR3 is TGTGCCATCAATATCTCGGGGGACACTGAAGCTTTCTTT. The V and J genes are TRBV10-3 and TRBJ1-1, with a possible D match to TRBD1 (5 bases). The CDR3 length is 13 residues. Trimming removed 7 bases at V and 3 bases at J, with 12 bases between. The germline V gene has CDR1 ENHRY and CDR2 SYGVKD.

This clone was seen only a few times. The chain joins TRBV7-2 to TRBJ1-4, with D perhaps TRBD1 (5 bases). This CDR3 contains 16 residues. V lost 2 bases, J lost 3 bases, and 13 bases lay in between. From germline, CDR1 is SGHTA and CDR2 FQGNSA. The CDR3 DNA reads as TGTGCCAGCAGCTTAAATCAGGGAATGTCTAATGAAAAACTGTTTTTT. Protein product: CASSLNQGMSNEKLFF.

This clone appeared a few times. The chain links TRBV6-5 to TRBJ2-7; 8 bases are a match to TRBD1. The trim removed 7 bases at V and 3 bases at J, leaving 8 bases unmatched. The CDR3 sequence is 14 residues long. CDR1 is MNHEY, CDR2 SVGAGI, per germline. CDR3 coding DNA: TGTGCCAGCACCAGGACAGGGCCAAACTACGAGCAGTACTTC. It specifies CASTRTGPNYEQYF.

The chain recombines TRBV18 with TRBJ2-3; the match to TRBD2 covers 8 bases. Per germline, CDR1 KGHSH and CDR2 LQKENI. The V and J ends lost 6 bases and 5 bases, in that order; junction bases with no gene match: 16. This CDR3 spans 17 amino acids. CDR3 loop: CASSPGRAAGGVDTQYF. DNA for the CDR3: TGTGCCAGCTCTCCAGGACGAGCCGCGGGAGGAGTAGATACGCAGTATTTT.